This TCR beta chain emerged from a study of blood T cell repertoires in COVID-19. Trimming removed 4 bases from V and 3 bases from J; junction bases left unmatched: 0. From germline, CDR1 is LGHDT and CDR2 YNNKEL (reference sequence). CDR3 length: 12 residues. Profiled with immunoSEQ multiplex PCR; TCRdb holds only in-frame clones, not every one. The sample carries about 200,000 clones, around 78% recorded once. The TCR was taken from a woman of 80 years or more with active or convalescent COVID-19. The chain links TRBV3-1 (or the pseudogene TRBV3-2) to TRBJ2-7; 7 positions agree with TRBD1. The specimen was peripheral blood. The CDR3 loop is CASSRDSYEQYF. DNA for the CDR3: TGTGCCAGCAGCCGGGACAGCTACGAGCAGTACTTC.